The 28 T cell receptor beta chains listed next were all sequenced from one sample in a study of blood T cell repertoires in COVID-19. The data were produced by immunoSEQ multiplex PCR, yet TCRdb's version contains in-frame clones alone and is incomplete. The table has around 100,000 clones, roughly 84% seen once. Specimen: peripheral blood. All receptors come from a woman in her seventies who had recovered from COVID-19.

The sample holds one count of this clone. V gene TRBV7-9 combines with J gene TRBJ1-2; 9 bases agree with TRBD1. V gave up 0 bases and J gave up 8 bases; unmatched junction bases: 7. Germline CDR1 and CDR2: SEHNR and FQNEAQ (reference sequence). This CDR3 is built from 15 residues. The CDR3 nucleotides read TGTGCCAGCAGCTTAGCCGGGGGACAGGGCGGAGGCTACACCTTC. Translation: CASSLAGGQGGGYTF.

J is TRBJ2-7 and V is TRBV7-2; tentative D call: TRBD1 (5 bases). This CDR3 has 15 residues. Germline V gene sequence: CDR1 SGHTA, CDR2 FQGNSA. V shed 3 bases and J shed 3 bases, with 15 bases lying between them. The CDR3 coding sequence is TGTGCCAGCAGCTTTTCGGCAGGGAAGATCTACGAGCAGTACTTC. It specifies CASSFSAGKIYEQYF.

This clone has just a few counts. The genes are TRBV18 and TRBJ1-2; 11 bases map to TRBD1. Trimming took 3 bases from V and 7 from J; bases not matched to a gene: 4. This CDR3 has 14 residues. The V gene's germline CDR1 is KGHSH and CDR2 LQKENI. CDR3 amino acids: CASSPDRGQRGYTF. The CDR3, as DNA: TGTGCCAGCTCACCGGACAGGGGGCAGCGTGGCTACACCTTC.

The CDR3 DNA follows: TGTGCCAGCAGCTCCTTATCCTCTGGCTACACCTTC. This gives the protein CASSSLSSGYTF. This chain uses TRBV7-2 with TRBJ1-2; D remains ambiguous. CDR1 SGHTA and CDR2 FQGNSA come from the germline V gene. The CDR3 totals 12 residues. V was trimmed by 4 bases and J by 7 bases, leaving 10 bases between them.

The chain recombines TRBV30 with TRBJ1-5; the D gene is possibly TRBD1 (5 bases). Deletions cut 5 bases from V and 6 bases from J, with 17 bases between. CDR1 and CDR2 from the germline V gene are GTSNPN and SVGIG (reference sequence). This CDR3 is 14 amino acids long. The CDR3 loop is CAWRGGGVGQPQHF. CDR3 nucleotides: TGTGCCTGGCGGGGCGGCGGGGTGGGTCAGCCCCAGCATTTT.

The rearrangement links TRBV5-1 to TRBJ1-4; no firm D call. Germline values: CDR1 SGHRS, CDR2 YFSETQ. V was pared by 2 bases and J by 3 bases, with 5 bases between. There are 13 residues in the CDR3. The CDR3: CASSFVSNEKLFF. CDR3 coding DNA: TGCGCCAGCAGCTTCGTTTCTAATGAAAAACTGTTTTTT.

The CDR3 loop reads CAWSGLRGVKEKLFF. For the CDR3, the DNA is TGTGCCTGGAGTGGTTTGCGGGGGGTAAAAGAAAAACTGTTTTTT. The chain has TRBV30 and TRBJ1-4; D possibly corresponds to TRBD1 (5 bases). The V gene's germline CDR1 is GTSNPN and CDR2 SVGIG (reference sequence). CDR3 length: 15 residues. The V end was cut by 1 base, the J end by 8 bases, with 17 bases between.

V usage is TRBV6-5 and J usage is TRBJ2-7; 8 positions match TRBD1. Per the germline V gene, CDR1 is MNHEY and CDR2 is SVGAGI. Trimming removed 5 bases from V and 3 bases from J; junction bases left unmatched: 3. The CDR3 length is 13 residues. In DNA, the CDR3 is TGTGCCAGCAGTATCGGACAGGGCTACGAGCAGTACTTC. Its protein product is CASSIGQGYEQYF.

V gene TRBV5-1 combines with J gene TRBJ2-5; 9 bases align to TRBD1. V gave up 4 bases and J gave up 3 bases; unmatched junction bases: 4. CDR1 and CDR2 from the germline V gene are SGHRS and YFSETQ. The CDR3 is 14 amino acids. CDR3 region: CASSPGQGEETQYF. Written as DNA, the CDR3 is TGCGCCAGCAGCCCGGGACAGGGAGAAGAGACCCAGTACTTC. The variable domain in full, completed from reference TRBV5-1 and TRBJ2-5, reads KAGVTQTPRYLIKTRGQQVTLSCSPISGHRSVSWYQQTPGQGLQFLFEYFSETQRNKGNFPGRFSGRQFSNSRSEMNVSTLELGDSALYLCASSPGQGEETQYFGPGTRLLVL.

The chain employs TRBV3-1 (or the pseudogene TRBV3-2) and TRBJ2-6; 13 bases match TRBD2. This CDR3 is built from 17 residues. Germline trimming cut 5 bases from V and 4 bases from J; bases unmatched to any gene: 5. Germline assignment: CDR1 LGHDT and CDR2 YNNKEL (reference sequence). In DNA, the CDR3 is TGTGCCAGCAGCACCACTAGCGGGGGGGCCGGGGCCAACGTCCTGACTTTC. Translated: CASSTTSGGAGANVLTF.

J is TRBJ1-2 and V is TRBV4-1; weak D call: TRBD1 (5 bases). Trimming removed 3 bases from V and 1 base from J, with 15 bases in between. This CDR3 has 16 amino acids. Germline-derived CDR1 and CDR2 are MGHRA and YSYEKL. CDR3 in amino acids: CASSQGPGVYNYGYTF. DNA for the CDR3: TGCGCCAGCAGCCAGGGCCCGGGGGTTTATAACTATGGCTACACCTTC.

This sequence joins TRBV5-1 and TRBJ1-2; maybe TRBD1 (6 bases). In germline, CDR1 is SGHRS, CDR2 YFSETQ. V lost 2 bases, J lost 5 bases, and 16 bases lay in between. The CDR3 consists of 15 residues. CDR3 nucleotides: TGCGCCAGCAGCTTCAGGCCAGACAGGTCGTATGGCTACACCTTC. Its protein is CASSFRPDRSYGYTF.

The chain has TRBV11-2 and TRBJ2-7; 10 positions agree with TRBD1. Germline lookup yields CDR1 SGHAT and CDR2 FQNNGV. V lost 6 bases to trimming and J lost 5 bases; unmatched junction nucleotides: 4. This CDR3 contains 13 residues. CDR3 sequence (DNA): TGTGCCAGCAGTTGGGACAGGGGTGACGAGCAGTACTTC. This sequence encodes CASSWDRGDEQYF.

The rearrangement uses TRBV29-1 and TRBJ2-7; 9 bases line up with TRBD1. V lost 7 bases, J lost 5 bases, and 9 bases stayed unmatched. The length of the CDR3 is 13 residues. Germline-derived CDR1 and CDR2 are SQVTM and ANQGSEA. CDR3 nucleotides: TGCAGCGCCTTCGGGACAGGGCTCCACGAGCAGTACTTC. Translation gives CSAFGTGLHEQYF.

CDR3 region: CATSREGWAGGYQPQHF. The CDR3 bases are TGTGCCACCAGCAGAGAGGGGTGGGCAGGGGGCTACCAGCCCCAGCATTTT. The chain joins TRBV15 to TRBJ1-5; 8 bases agree with TRBD1. Germline V gene data show CDR1 as LNHNV and CDR2 as YYDKDF (reference sequence). The V segment lost 0 bases and the J segment 7 bases; nucleotides outside the gene matches: 11. This CDR3 spans 17 amino acids.

The chain has TRBV7-9 and TRBJ1-2; 8 bases are shared with TRBD1. V gave up 5 bases and J gave up 4 bases; unmatched junction bases: 6. The CDR3 sequence is 14 residues long. CDR1 is SEHNR, CDR2 FQNEAQ, per germline (reference sequence). CDR3 in amino acids: CASSPGQGGYGYTF. The CDR3, as DNA: TGTGCCAGCAGCCCCGGACAGGGAGGCTATGGCTACACCTTC.

As for this clone: The same CDR3 can be traced to other DNA sequences in this sample. The V and J genes are TRBV18 and TRBJ2-7; 8 bases line up with TRBD1. Germline CDR1 reads KGHSH; CDR2 reads LQKENI. The CDR3 consists of 14 residues. The V gene end was trimmed by 2 bases and the J gene end by 3 bases; junction bases not matched to a gene: 3. The CDR3 loop reads CASSPGTGSYEQYF. The CDR3 nucleotides read TGTGCCAGCTCACCAGGGACAGGAAGCTACGAGCAGTACTTC.

The rearrangement joins TRBV5-6 to TRBJ2-1; maybe TRBD1 (7 bases). CDR1 and CDR2 from the germline V gene are SGHDT and YYEEEE. The CDR3 is 14 amino acids. V lost 5 bases, J lost 4 bases, and 13 bases lay in between. The CDR3: CASRTTGRYNEQFF. As DNA, the CDR3 is TGTGCCAGCAGGACGACAGGGAGGTACAATGAGCAGTTCTTC. The whole variable domain, remainder taken from reference TRBV5-6 and TRBJ2-1, is DAGVTQSPTHLIKTRGQQVTLRCSPKSGHDTVSWYQQALGQGPQFIFQYYEEEERQRGNFPDRFSGHQFPNYSSELNVNALLLGDSALYLCASRTTGRYNEQFFGPGTRLTVL.

As to this clone: Different DNA sequences within this sample yield the same CDR3. This rearrangement joins TRBV19 to TRBJ1-5; weak D call: TRBD1 (6 bases). CDR3 size: 13 residues. Germline CDR1 LNHDA, CDR2 SQIVND (reference sequence). V lost 5 bases and J 4 bases, leaving 9 bases between the germline ends. The CDR3 sequence: CASSGTGNQPQHF. The DNA of the CDR3 is TGTGCCAGTAGTGGCACAGGGAATCAGCCCCAGCATTTT.

The chain has TRBV7-3 and TRBJ2-2; perhaps TRBD1 as D (6 bases). CDR3 length: 16 amino acids. Trimming stripped 1 base from V and 2 bases from J, with 11 bases between. The germline V gene has CDR1 SGHTA and CDR2 FQGTGA. The CDR3 region is CASSLNGGFNTGELFF. The CDR3 DNA reads TGTGCCAGCAGCTTAAATGGGGGCTTTAACACCGGGGAGCTGTTTTTT.

V gene TRBV19 combines with J gene TRBJ1-6, with unresolved D. In germline, CDR1 is LNHDA, CDR2 SQIVND (reference sequence). The ends were cut back, 1 base at V and 7 bases at J, with 11 bases in the middle. This CDR3 region has 15 residues. For the CDR3, the DNA is TGTGCCAGTAGTATAGTCGGGGTTTCAAATTCACCCCTCCACTTT. It codes for CASSIVGVSNSPLHF.

Points on this clone: Other DNA sequences in this sample translate to the same CDR3. This sequence joins TRBV6-1 and TRBJ2-2, with D maybe TRBD1 (5 bases). The length of the CDR3 is 14 residues. Trimming left V 2 bases short and J 3 bases short, with 7 bases between. Germline-derived CDR1 and CDR2 are MNHNS and SASEGT. The CDR3 reads CASSELGDTGELFF. Written as DNA, the CDR3 is TGTGCCAGCAGTGAATTAGGGGACACCGGGGAGCTGTTTTTT.

This chain links TRBV5-1 with TRBJ2-5; D uncertain. The length of the CDR3 is 16 residues. Germline V gene sequence: CDR1 SGHRS, CDR2 YFSETQ. V lost 3 bases to trimming and J lost 0 bases, with 15 bases between them. The CDR3 protein is CASSSLQAMYQETQYF. The CDR3 coding sequence is TGCGCCAGCAGCTCCCTGCAGGCTATGTACCAAGAGACCCAGTACTTC.

The gene calls are TRBV28 and TRBJ2-7, with a possible D match to TRBD2 (5 bases). Germline V gene lookup returns CDR1 MDHEN and CDR2 SYDVKM. V was pared by 5 bases and J by 4 bases, with 12 bases between. The CDR3 is made up of 13 amino acids. The CDR3 reads CASSLGPGYEQYF. The CDR3 coding sequence is TGTGCCAGCAGTCTCGGCCCGGGATACGAGCAGTACTTC.

This sequence joins TRBV5-1 and TRBJ2-3, with D unresolved. Germline CDR1 reads SGHRS; CDR2 reads YFSETQ. The CDR3 totals 14 residues. V was pared by 0 bases and J by 4 bases, with 9 bases between. CDR3 sequence (DNA): TGCGCCAGCAGCTTGGCCCTAGTAGCAGATACGCAGTATTTT. It is translated as CASSLALVADTQYF.

This chain joins TRBV15 and TRBJ2-1, with 9 positions matching TRBD2. This CDR3 comprises 14 residues. Looked up from germline, CDR1 is LNHNV and CDR2 is YYDKDF (reference sequence). V trimming: 1 base; J trimming: 8 bases; junction bases outside the gene matches: 3. CDR3: CATSRGLAGYEQFF. The CDR3 nucleotides read TGTGCCACCAGCAGAGGGCTAGCGGGATATGAGCAGTTCTTC.

To note about this clone: An end of the junction does not agree with germline; a read error may underlie this. The chain combines TRBV2 with TRBJ2-7; TRBD2 might be the D (6 bases). This CDR3 region has 13 residues. The germline V gene has CDR1 SNHLY and CDR2 FYNNEI. The CDR3 is CASSEKRQGPGDF. The CDR3 nucleotides read TGTGCCAGCAGTGAAAAAAGGCAGGGACCGGGGGACTTC.

The gene calls are TRBV5-6 and TRBJ1-1; TRBD1 aligns across 8 bases. Losses at the gene ends were 3 bases for V and 1 base for J; bases not matched to a gene: 5. In germline, CDR1 is SGHDT, CDR2 YYEEEE. The CDR3 covers 15 residues. CDR3 sequence: CASSWTGLGNTEAFF. The CDR3 coding sequence is TGTGCCAGCAGCTGGACAGGGTTGGGGAACACTGAAGCTTTCTTT.